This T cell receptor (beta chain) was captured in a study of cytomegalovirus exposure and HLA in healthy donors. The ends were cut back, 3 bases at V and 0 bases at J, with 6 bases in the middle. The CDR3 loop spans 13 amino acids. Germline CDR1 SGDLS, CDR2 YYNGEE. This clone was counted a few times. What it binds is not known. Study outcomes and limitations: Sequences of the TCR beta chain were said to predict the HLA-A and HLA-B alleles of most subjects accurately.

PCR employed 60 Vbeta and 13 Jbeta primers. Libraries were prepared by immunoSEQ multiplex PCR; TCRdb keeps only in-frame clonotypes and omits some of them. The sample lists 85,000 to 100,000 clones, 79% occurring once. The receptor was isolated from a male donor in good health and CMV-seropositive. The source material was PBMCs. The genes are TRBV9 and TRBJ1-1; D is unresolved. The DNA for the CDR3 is TGTGCCAGCAGCGAGACATTGAACACTGAAGCTTTCTTT. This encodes CASSETLNTEAFF.